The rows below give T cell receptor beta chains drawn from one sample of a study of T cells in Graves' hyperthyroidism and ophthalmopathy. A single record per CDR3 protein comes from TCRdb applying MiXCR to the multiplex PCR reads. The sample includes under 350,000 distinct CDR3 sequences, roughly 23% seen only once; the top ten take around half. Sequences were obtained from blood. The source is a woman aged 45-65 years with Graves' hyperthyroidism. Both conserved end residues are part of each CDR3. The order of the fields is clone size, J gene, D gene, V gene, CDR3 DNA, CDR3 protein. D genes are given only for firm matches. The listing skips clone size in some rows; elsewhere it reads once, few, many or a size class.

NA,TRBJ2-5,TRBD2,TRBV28,TGTGCCAGCAGTCCCAAGCGGGAGTTGAAGACCCAGTACTTC,CASSPKRELKTQYF
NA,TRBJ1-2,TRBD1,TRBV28,TGTGCCAGCAGCCCCGGACAGGGGAATGGCTACACCTTC,CASSPGQGNGYTF
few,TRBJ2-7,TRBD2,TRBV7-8,TGTGCCAGCAGCTTCGGGAGCGGGGGGATCTACGAGCAGTACTTC,CASSFGSGGIYEQYF
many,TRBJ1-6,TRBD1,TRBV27,TGTGCCAGCAGTTTAGTGGGACAGGGGTTTAATTCACCCCTCCACTTT,CASSLVGQGFNSPLHF
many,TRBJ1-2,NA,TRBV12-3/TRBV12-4,TGTGCCAGCAGTTTTGACAGGCTGAATGGCTACACCTTC,CASSFDRLNGYTF
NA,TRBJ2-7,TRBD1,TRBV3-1,TGTGCCAGCAGCCAAGTCCGGACAGGGGGCGAGCAGTACTTC,CASSQVRTGGEQYF
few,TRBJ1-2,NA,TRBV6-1,TGTGCCAGCAGTAACACTCGGGGCTACACCTTC,CASSNTRGYTF
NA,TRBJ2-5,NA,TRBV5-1,TGCGCCAGCAGCTTGGGGACTCCGGGCTTCGAGACCCAGTACTTC,CASSLGTPGFETQYF
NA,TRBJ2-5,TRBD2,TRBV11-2,TGTGCCAGCAGCCGCACCCCGGGACTAGGAGTGGGAGAGACCCAGTACTTC,CASSRTPGLGVGETQYF
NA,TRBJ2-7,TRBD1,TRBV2,TGTGCCAGCAGTGTGGGACAGGTCTACGAGCAGTACTTC,CASSVGQVYEQYF
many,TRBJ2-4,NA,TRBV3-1,TGTGCCAGCAGCCAAGGCGCGACTAAAAACATTCAGTACTTC,CASSQGATKNIQYF
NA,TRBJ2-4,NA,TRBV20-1,TGCAGTGCTAGAGATGGGGCAGGTGGCGCAAACATTCAGTACTTC,CSARDGAGGANIQYF
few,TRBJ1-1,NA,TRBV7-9,TGTGCCAGCAGCTTAGAGGGGCGGAGCGGAGCTTTCTTT,CASSLEGRSGAFF
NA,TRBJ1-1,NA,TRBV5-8,TGTGCCAGCAGCCGGAGGAGGAATACTGAAGCTTTCTTT,CASSRRRNTEAFF
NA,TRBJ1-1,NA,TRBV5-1,TGCGCCAGCAGCTTGTACGGCATGAACACTGAAGCTTTCTTT,CASSLYGMNTEAFF
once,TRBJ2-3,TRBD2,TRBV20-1,TGCAGTGCTCATACCCAGCGGGGGGAATCACAGATAACGCAGTATTTT,CSAHTQRGESQITQYF
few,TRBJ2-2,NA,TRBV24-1,TGTGCCACCAGTGGCGGGGGCGTCGACACCGGGGAGCTGTTTTTT,CATSGGGVDTGELFF
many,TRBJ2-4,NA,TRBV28,TGTGCCAGCAGTTATTTCTCCCCCGACGGCGGGCTTCAGTACTTC,CASSYFSPDGGLQYF
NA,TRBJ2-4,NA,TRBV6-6,TGTGCCAGCAGTTACAGGGCGCAGGGAACCAAAAACATTCAGTACTTC,CASSYRAQGTKNIQYF
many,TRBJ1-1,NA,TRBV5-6,TGTGCCAGCAGCTTGGGAGCGATTCACAAAGCTTTCTTT,CASSLGAIHKAFF
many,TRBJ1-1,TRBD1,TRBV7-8,TGTGCCAGCAGCCCGAGCCGGACAGGGTTCACTGAAGCTTTCTTT,CASSPSRTGFTEAFF
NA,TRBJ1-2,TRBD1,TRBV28,TGTGCCAGCACTCGTTCGGGGACAGGGGCGGCCTATGGCTACACCTTC,CASTRSGTGAAYGYTF
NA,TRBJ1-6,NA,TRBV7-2,TGTGCCAGCAGCTTAGAACCGGGTTCACCCCTCCACTTT,CASSLEPGSPLHF
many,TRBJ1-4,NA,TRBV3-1,TGTGCCAGCAGCCAAAGCCCCTCCAAGGTTGGCCTCACGAGGGAAAAACTGTTTTTT,CASSQSPSKVGLTREKLFF
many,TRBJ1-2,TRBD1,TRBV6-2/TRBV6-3,TGTGACTTCCAAACAGGGGGCGCATCCTATGGCTACACCTTC,CDFQTGGASYGYTF
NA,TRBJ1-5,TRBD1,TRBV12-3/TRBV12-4,TGTGCCAGCAGTAAGGGGGCGGTGGGCAATCAGCCCCAGCATTTT,CASSKGAVGNQPQHF
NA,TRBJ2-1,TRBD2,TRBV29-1,TGCAGCGTTTTGGGACTAGCGGAGGGGGGATTCTACAATGAGCAGTTCTTC,CSVLGLAEGGFYNEQFF
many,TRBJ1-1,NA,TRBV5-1,TGCGCCAGCAGCTTGGCGGTTTCGAACACTGAAGCTTTCTTT,CASSLAVSNTEAFF
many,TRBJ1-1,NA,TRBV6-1,TGTGCCAGCAGCCCCTCCGGGGTGAACACTGAAGCTTTCTTT,CASSPSGVNTEAFF
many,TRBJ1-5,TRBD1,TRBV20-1,TGCAGCGCTAGGGGACAGCCTAATCAGCCCCAGCATTTT,CSARGQPNQPQHF
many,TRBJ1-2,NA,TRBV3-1,TGTGCCAGCAGCCAAGGCCCGCTGGGGGCAGCTAACTATGGCTACACCTTC,CASSQGPLGAANYGYTF
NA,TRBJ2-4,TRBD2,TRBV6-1,TGTGCCAGCAGTGATGGACTAGCGGGAGTGCAGAACATTCAGTACTTC,CASSDGLAGVQNIQYF
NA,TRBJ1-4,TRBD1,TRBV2,TGTGCCAGCAGTGAAGCCGGACAGGGGGTAAAACTGTTTTTT,CASSEAGQGVKLFF
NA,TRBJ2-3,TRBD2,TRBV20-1,TGCAGTGCTAGAATAGCGGGGTTGGGAGATACGCAGTATTTT,CSARIAGLGDTQYF
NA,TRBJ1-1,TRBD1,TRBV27,TGTGCCAGCAGTTTTGGCGGGACAGCTTTGGGAGCTGAAGCTTTCTTT,CASSFGGTALGAEAFF
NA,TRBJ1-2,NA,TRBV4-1,TGCGCCAGCAGCCAAGATTTCCCGCGGCGTAGAAACAATGGCTACACCTTC,CASSQDFPRRRNNGYTF
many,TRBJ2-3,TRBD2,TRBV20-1,TGCAGTGCTAGCGCCGGGACTAGCAGCACCCTGGATACGCAGTATTTT,CSASAGTSSTLDTQYF
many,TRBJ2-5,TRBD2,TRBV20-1,TGCAGTGGGACTAGCGGGAGAGGTGGAGAGACCCAGTACTTC,CSGTSGRGGETQYF
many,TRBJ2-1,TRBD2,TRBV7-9,TGTGCCAGCAGCTTAGCGCTACTAGCGGTAACTTACAATGAGCAGTTCTTC,CASSLALLAVTYNEQFF
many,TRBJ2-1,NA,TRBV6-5,TGTGCCAGCAGTTACTCGGGACAAATGTACAATGAGCAGTTCTTC,CASSYSGQMYNEQFF
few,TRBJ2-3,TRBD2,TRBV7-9,TGTGCCAGCAGCCCCAGGGGTAGCGGGGGGGCAGATACGCAGTATTTT,CASSPRGSGGADTQYF
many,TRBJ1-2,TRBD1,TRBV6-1,TGTGCCAGCAGTAAGGGACAGGGGACGTATGGCTACACCTTC,CASSKGQGTYGYTF
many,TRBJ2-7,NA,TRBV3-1,TGTGCCAGCAGCCCATGGACTATCCCCTACGAGCAGTACTTC,CASSPWTIPYEQYF
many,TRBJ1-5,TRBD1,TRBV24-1,TGTGCCACCAGTGAGGGACAGGGGAATGTTCAGCCCCAGCATTTT,CATSEGQGNVQPQHF
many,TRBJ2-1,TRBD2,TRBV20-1,TGCAGTGCTGCCGCTAGCGGGAATTCCTACAATGAGCAGTTCTTC,CSAAASGNSYNEQFF
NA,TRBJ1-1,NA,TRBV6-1,TGTGCCAGCCACTACAGGGCTGACACTGAAGCTTTCTTT,CASHYRADTEAFF
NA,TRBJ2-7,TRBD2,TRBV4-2,TGTGCCAGCAGCGTGGGTAGCGGGGGGCCTGACGAGCAGTACTTC,CASSVGSGGPDEQYF
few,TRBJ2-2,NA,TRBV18,TGTGCCAGCTCAAAGAGGCCAACTTTAAACACCGGGGAGCTGTTTTTT,CASSKRPTLNTGELFF